Below, 3 T cell receptor beta chains from the same sample are listed, as sequenced in a study of blood T cell repertoires in COVID-19. Sequencing used immunoSEQ multiplex PCR; TCRdb keeps in-frame clones, though not all of them. The sample carries approximately 150,000 clones, approximately 86% recorded once. What was sequenced was peripheral blood. These receptors all stem from a woman in her 50s with acute or convalescent COVID-19.

The chain employs TRBV11-2 and TRBJ1-1, with D perhaps matching TRBD1 (5 bases). The CDR3 has 15 residues. Between the trimmed V and J ends, which lost 5 bases and 1 base, there was a span of 14 bases. The germline CDR1 and CDR2 sequences are SGHAT and FQNNGV. The CDR3 DNA follows: TGTGCCAGCAGCATAGGGACGGACTGGAACACTGAAGCTTTCTTT. It specifies CASSIGTDWNTEAFF.

This sequence joins TRBV28 and TRBJ1-4; TRBD1 matches at 8 bases. Germline V gene lookup returns CDR1 MDHEN and CDR2 SYDVKM. CDR3 length: 16 residues. With V trimmed by 2 bases and J by 2 bases, 4 bases remained unmatched. The CDR3 DNA is TGTGCCAGCAGTTTAGGACAGGGTGAGACTAATGAAAAACTGTTTTTT. It codes for CASSLGQGETNEKLFF.

This chain links TRBV24-1 with TRBJ1-1; TRBD1 might be the D (5 bases). V was clipped by 8 bases and J by 1 base, with 10 bases between them. Germline-derived CDR1 and CDR2 are KGHDR and SFDVKD. CDR3 length equals 13 residues. The CDR3 bases are TGTGCCACCAAGGAGGGGAGGAACACTGAAGCTTTCTTT. Residues: CATKEGRNTEAFF.